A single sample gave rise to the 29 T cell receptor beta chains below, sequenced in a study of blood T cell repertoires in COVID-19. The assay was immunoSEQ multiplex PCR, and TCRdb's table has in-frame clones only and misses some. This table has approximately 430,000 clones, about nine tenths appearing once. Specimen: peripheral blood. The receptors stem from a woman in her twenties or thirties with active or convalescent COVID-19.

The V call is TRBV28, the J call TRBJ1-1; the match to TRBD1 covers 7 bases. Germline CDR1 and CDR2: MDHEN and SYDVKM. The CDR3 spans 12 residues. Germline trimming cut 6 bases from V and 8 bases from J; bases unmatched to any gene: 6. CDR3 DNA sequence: TGTGCCAGCAGCCCCTGGGGACAGGAAGCTTTCTTT. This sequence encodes CASSPWGQEAFF.

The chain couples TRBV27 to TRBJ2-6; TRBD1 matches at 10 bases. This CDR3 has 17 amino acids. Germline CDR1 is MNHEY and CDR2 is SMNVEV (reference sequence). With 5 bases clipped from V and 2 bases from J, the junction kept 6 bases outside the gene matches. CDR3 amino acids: CASSPGTGAPGANVLTF. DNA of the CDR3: TGTGCCAGCAGTCCAGGGACAGGGGCGCCTGGGGCCAACGTCCTGACTTTC.

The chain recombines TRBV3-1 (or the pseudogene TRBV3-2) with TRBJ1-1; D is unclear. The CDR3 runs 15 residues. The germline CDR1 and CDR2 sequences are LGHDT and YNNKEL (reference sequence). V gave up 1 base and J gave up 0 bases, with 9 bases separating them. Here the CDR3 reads CASSQALYMNTEAFF. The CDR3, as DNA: TGTGCCAGCAGCCAAGCTCTTTATATGAACACTGAAGCTTTCTTT.

CDR3 sequence reads: CASRTGGIGNTEAFF. The CDR3 DNA reads as TGTGCCAGCAGAACGGGGGGAATTGGGAACACTGAAGCTTTCTTT. The chain uses TRBV6-5 and TRBJ1-1, with a tentative D call TRBD1 (5 bases). The V end lost 6 bases, the J end lost 1 base, and 15 bases lay between the germline ends. Germline V gene lookup returns CDR1 MNHEY and CDR2 SVGAGI. This CDR3 has 15 amino acids.

The CDR3 nucleotides read TGTGCCAGCAGCCTAGACGGTAACTATGGCTACACCTTC. This translates into CASSLDGNYGYTF. The V call is TRBV6-5, the J call TRBJ1-2; D not certain. This CDR3 is built from 13 residues. Deletions cut 6 bases from V and 1 base from J, with 9 bases between. The germline V gene encodes CDR1 MNHEY and CDR2 SVGAGI.

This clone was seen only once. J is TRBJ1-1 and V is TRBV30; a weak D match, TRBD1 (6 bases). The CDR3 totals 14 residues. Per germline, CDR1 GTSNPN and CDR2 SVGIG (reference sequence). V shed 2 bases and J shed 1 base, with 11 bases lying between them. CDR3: CAWSSGQPNTEAFF. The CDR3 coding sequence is TGTGCCTGGAGTTCCGGACAGCCGAACACTGAAGCTTTCTTT.

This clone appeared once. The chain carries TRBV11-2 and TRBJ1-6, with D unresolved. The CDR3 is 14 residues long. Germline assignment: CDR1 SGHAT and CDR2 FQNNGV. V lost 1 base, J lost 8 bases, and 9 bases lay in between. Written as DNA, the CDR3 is TGTGCCAGCAGCTTAGTAACTGAATATTCACCCCTCCACTTT. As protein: CASSLVTEYSPLHF.

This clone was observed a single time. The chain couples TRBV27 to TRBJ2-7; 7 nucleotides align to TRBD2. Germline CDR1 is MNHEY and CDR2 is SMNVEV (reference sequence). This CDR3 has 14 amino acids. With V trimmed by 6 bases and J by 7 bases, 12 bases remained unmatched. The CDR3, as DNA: TGTGCCAGCAGGCCTCGGGGGGAGGGTGGAGAGCAGTACTTC. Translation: CASRPRGEGGEQYF.

The CDR3 spells CASSQDRGKVHEQYF. The CDR3 DNA reads as TGTGCCAGCAGCCAAGACCGGGGGAAGGTCCACGAGCAGTACTTC. This chain joins TRBV14 and TRBJ2-7; possible D gene TRBD2, 6 bases. Germline V CDR1 and CDR2: SGHDN, FVKESK. The V end lost 0 bases, the J end lost 5 bases, and 14 bases lay between the germline ends. The CDR3 spans 15 residues.

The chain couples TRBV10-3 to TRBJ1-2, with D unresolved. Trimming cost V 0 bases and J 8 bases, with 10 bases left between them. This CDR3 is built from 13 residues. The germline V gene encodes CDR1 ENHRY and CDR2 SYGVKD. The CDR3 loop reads CAISESPAEGYTF. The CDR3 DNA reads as TGTGCCATCAGTGAGTCGCCTGCGGAGGGCTACACCTTC.

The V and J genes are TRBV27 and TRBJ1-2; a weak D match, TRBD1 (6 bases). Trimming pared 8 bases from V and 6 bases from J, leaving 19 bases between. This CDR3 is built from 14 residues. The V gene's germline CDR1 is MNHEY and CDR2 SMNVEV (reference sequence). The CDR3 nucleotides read TGTGCCAGCGGTACGCAGGGGAAAGCGAATGGCTACACCTTC. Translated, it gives CASGTQGKANGYTF.

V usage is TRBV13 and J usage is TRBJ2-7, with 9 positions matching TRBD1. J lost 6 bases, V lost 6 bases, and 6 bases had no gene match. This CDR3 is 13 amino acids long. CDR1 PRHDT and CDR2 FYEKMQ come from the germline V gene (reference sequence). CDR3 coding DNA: TGTGCCAGCAGTGTAGGACAGGGGAGCGAGCAGTACTTC. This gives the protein CASSVGQGSEQYF.

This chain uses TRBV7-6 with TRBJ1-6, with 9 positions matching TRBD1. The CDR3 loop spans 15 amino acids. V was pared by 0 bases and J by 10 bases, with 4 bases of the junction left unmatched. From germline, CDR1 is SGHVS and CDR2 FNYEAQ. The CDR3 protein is CASSLAGQGESPLHF. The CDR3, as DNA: TGTGCCAGCAGCTTAGCGGGACAGGGTGAATCACCCCTCCACTTT.

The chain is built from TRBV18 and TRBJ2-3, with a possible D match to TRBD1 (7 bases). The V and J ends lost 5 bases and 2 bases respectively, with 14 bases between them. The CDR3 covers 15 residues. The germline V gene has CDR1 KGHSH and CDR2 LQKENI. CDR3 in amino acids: CASSARGDPTDTQYF. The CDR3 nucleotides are TGTGCCAGCTCAGCCAGGGGGGACCCCACAGATACGCAGTATTTT.

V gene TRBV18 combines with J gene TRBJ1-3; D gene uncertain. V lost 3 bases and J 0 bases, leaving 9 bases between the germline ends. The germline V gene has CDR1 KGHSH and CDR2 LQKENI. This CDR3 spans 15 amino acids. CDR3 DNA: TGTGCCAGCTCACCTTACGGGAGCTCTGGAAACACCATATATTTT. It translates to CASSPYGSSGNTIYF.

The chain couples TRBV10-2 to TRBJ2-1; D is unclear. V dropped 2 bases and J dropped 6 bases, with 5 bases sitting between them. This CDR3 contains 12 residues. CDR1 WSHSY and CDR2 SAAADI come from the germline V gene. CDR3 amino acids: CASSEIFNEQFF. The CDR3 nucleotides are TGCGCCAGCAGTGAGATCTTCAATGAGCAGTTCTTC.

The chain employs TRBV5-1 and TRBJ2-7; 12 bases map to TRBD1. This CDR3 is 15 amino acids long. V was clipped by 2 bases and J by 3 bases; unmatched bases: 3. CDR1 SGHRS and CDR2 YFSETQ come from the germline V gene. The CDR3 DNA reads TGCGCCAGCAGCTTCGGGACAGGGGGCTACTACGAGCAGTACTTC. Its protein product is CASSFGTGGYYEQYF.

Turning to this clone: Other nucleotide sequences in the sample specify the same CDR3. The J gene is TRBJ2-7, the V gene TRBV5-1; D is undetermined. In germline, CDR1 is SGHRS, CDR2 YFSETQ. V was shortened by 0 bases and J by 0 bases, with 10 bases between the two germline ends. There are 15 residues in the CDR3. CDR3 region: CASSLGPGSSYEQYF. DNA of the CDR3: TGCGCCAGCAGCTTGGGGCCGGGTAGCTCCTACGAGCAGTACTTC. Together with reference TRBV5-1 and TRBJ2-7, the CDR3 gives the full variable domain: KAGVTQTPRYLIKTRGQQVTLSCSPISGHRSVSWYQQTPGQGLQFLFEYFSETQRNKGNFPGRFSGRQFSNSRSEMNVSTLELGDSALYLCASSLGPGSSYEQYFGPGTRLTVT.

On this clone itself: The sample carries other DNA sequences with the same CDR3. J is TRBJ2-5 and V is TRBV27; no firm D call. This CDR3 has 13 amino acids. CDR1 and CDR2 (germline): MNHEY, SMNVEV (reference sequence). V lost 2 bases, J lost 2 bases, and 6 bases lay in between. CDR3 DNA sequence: TGTGCCAGCAGTTTAGGCAGGCAAGAGACCCAGTACTTC. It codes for CASSLGRQETQYF.

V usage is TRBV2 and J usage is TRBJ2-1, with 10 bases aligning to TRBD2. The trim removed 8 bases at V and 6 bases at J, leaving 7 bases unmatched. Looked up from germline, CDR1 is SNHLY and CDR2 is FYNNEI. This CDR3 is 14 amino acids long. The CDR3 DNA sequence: TGTGCCAGCTCAGAGCGGGAGGGCAGCAATGAGCAGTTCTTC. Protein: CASSEREGSNEQFF.

The CDR3 DNA is TGTGCCAGCAGCTTAGCCAGGGGGGTCTCCTACGAGCAGTACTTC. This gives the protein CASSLARGVSYEQYF. The chain links TRBV7-9 to TRBJ2-7; tentatively, D is TRBD1 (7 bases). CDR1 and CDR2 (germline): SEHNR, FQNEAQ (reference sequence). The CDR3 spans 15 residues. With 0 bases removed from V and 0 bases from J, the gap between germline ends came to 9 bases.

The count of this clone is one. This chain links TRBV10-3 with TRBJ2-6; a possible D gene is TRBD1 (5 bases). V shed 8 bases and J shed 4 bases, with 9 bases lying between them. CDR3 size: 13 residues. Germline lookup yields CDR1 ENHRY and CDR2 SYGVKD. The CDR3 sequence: CAIQGGGANVLTF. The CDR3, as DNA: TGTGCCATCCAGGGTGGAGGGGCCAACGTCCTGACTTTC.

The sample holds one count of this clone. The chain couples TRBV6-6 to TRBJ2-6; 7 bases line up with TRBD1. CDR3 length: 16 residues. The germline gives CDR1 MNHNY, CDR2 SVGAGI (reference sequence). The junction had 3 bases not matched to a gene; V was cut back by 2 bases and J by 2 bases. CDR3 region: CASSYRQGTGANVLTF. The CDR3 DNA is TGTGCCAGCAGTTACAGACAGGGCACTGGGGCCAACGTCCTGACTTTC.

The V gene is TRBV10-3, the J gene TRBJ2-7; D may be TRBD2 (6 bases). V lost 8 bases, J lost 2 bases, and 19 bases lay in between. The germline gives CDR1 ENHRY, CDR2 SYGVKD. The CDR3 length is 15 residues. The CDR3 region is CAIDGSPSKPYEQYF. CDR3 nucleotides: TGTGCCATCGACGGGAGCCCATCCAAGCCCTACGAGCAGTACTTC.

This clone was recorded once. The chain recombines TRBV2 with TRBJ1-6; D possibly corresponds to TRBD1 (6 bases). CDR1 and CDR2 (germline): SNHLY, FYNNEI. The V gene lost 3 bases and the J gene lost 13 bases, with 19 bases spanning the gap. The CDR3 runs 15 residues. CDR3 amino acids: CASSEVLGQHIPLHF. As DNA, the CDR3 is TGTGCCAGCAGTGAGGTTTTAGGACAGCACATTCCCCTCCACTTT.

CDR3 nucleotides: TGTGCCAGCAGCCAAGATCCCGCAGGGTATGAGACCCAGTACTTC. Its protein is CASSQDPAGYETQYF. This chain links TRBV14 with TRBJ2-5; D possibly corresponds to TRBD1 (5 bases). The germline CDR1 and CDR2 sequences are SGHDN and FVKESK. The CDR3 is 15 amino acids. Trimming cost V 0 bases and J 5 bases, with 13 bases left between them. Filled out from reference TRBV14 and TRBJ2-5, the complete variable domain reads EAGVTQFPSHSVIEKGQTVTLRCDPISGHDNLYWYRRVMGKEIKFLLHFVKESKQDESGMPNNRFLAERTGGTYSTLKVQPAELEDSGVYFCASSQDPAGYETQYFGPGTRLLVL.

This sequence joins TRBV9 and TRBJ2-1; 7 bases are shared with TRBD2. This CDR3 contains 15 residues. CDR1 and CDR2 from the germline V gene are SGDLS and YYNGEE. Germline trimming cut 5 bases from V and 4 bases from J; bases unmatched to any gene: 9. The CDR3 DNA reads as TGTGCCAGCAGGGGACCTGCGGGGGTTTACAATGAGCAGTTCTTC. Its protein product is CASRGPAGVYNEQFF.

The chain's CDR3 is CASSDLGDTQYF. The CDR3 bases are TGTGCCAGCAGTGACCTCGGGGATACGCAGTATTTT. This chain links TRBV6-4 with TRBJ2-3; D is unresolved. Germline CDR1 reads MRHNA; CDR2 reads SNTAGT. The CDR3 contains 12 residues. V lost 2 bases, J lost 6 bases, and 6 bases lay in between.

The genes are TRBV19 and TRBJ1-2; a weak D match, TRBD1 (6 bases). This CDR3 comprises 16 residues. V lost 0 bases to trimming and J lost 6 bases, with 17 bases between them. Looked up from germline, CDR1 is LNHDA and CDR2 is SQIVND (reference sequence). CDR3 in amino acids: CASSIDGYTGSDGYTF. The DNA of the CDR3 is TGTGCCAGTAGTATAGATGGCTATACAGGGTCCGATGGCTACACCTTC.